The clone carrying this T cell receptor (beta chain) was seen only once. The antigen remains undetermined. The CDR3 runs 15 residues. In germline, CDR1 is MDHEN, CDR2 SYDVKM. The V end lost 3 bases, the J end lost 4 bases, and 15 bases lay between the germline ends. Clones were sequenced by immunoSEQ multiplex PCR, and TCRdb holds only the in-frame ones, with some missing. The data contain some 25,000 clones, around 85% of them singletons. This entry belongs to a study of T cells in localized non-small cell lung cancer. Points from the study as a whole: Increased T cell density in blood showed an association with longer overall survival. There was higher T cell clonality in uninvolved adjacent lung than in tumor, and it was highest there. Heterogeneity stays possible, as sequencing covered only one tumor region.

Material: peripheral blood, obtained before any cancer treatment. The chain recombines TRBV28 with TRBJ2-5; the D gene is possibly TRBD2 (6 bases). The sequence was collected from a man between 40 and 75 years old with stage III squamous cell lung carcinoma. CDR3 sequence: CASSFGAGKIETQYF. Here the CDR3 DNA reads TGTGCCAGCAGTTTCGGGGCGGGAAAAATAGAGACCCAGTACTTC.